The entry that follows covers one T cell receptor (beta chain) sequence. The record originates from a study of technical replicates of blood from several donors. Produced via immunoSEQ multiplex PCR; TCRdb's table is partial and in-frame only. The profile covers tens of thousands of clones, with 94% appearing a single time and approximately 0.4% taken by the ten largest. In germline, CDR1 is SNHLY, CDR2 FYNNEI. V dropped 10 bases and J dropped 6 bases, with 22 bases sitting between them. The CDR3 runs to 15 residues. This chain links TRBV2 with TRBJ1-5, with D possibly matching TRBD1 (6 bases). The TCR originated in a human donor in good health. The specimen was T cells isolated from PBMCs. Here the CDR3 reads CATTSLQGVGQPQHF. The CDR3 DNA reads as TGTGCCACCACAAGCCTACAGGGAGTAGGTCAGCCCCAGCATTTT.